One and the same sample provided the 30 T cell receptor beta chains below, sequenced in a study of CD8 T cells in ankylosing spondylitis. TCRdb re-analysed the 5' RACE reads in MiXCR, keeping a single row per CDR3 protein. This table holds approximately 100,000 distinct CDR3 sequences, roughly 8.3% found once. What was sequenced was blood, either unsorted or a sorted T cell fraction (not recorded which). These receptors all stem from a male donor with ankylosing spondylitis or in good health (not recorded which).

This clonotype has a count of ten or more. The CDR3 DNA reads as TGTGCCAGCAGTGAGAGGAGAGCTAACTATGGCTACACCTTC. This translates into CASSERRANYGYTF. The V gene is TRBV2, the J gene TRBJ1-2; D is unresolved. CDR1 and CDR2 (germline): SNHLY, FYNNEI. Trimming cost V 3 bases and J 0 bases, with 8 bases left between them. This CDR3 has 14 amino acids. The full variable domain, rest sourced from reference TRBV2 and TRBJ1-2, is EPEVTQTPSHQVTQMGQEVILRCVPISNHLYFYWYRQILGQKVEFLVSFYNNEISEKSEIFDDQFSVERPDGSNFTLKIRSTKLEDSAMYFCASSERRANYGYTFGSGTRLTVV.

Turning to this clonotype: A clone one base away is much larger, so this may be a read error. The V and J genes are TRBV7-2 and TRBJ1-4, with 7 positions matching TRBD1. The CDR3 loop spans 13 amino acids. Germline CDR1 is SGHTA and CDR2 is FQGNSA. V dropped 6 bases and J dropped 6; count of bases not matched to a gene: 4. CDR3 sequence reads: CTSSTGVDEKLFF. CDR3 coding DNA: TGTACCAGCAGTACAGGGGTGGATGAAAAACTGTTTTTT.

This clonotype was seen ten or more times. The chain couples TRBV20-1 to TRBJ1-5; TRBD1 matches 9 bases. With V trimmed by 5 bases and J by 7 bases, 6 bases remained unmatched. Germline lookup yields CDR1 DFQATT and CDR2 SNEGSKA (reference sequence). The CDR3 consists of 13 residues. The CDR3 loop reads CSAARQGGQPQHF. CDR3 in DNA: TGCAGTGCTGCCCGACAGGGGGGGCAGCCCCAGCATTTT.

This clonotype was recorded at least ten times. The chain has TRBV6-1 and TRBJ2-5; D tentatively fits TRBD1 or TRBD2 (5 bases each). The V end lost 2 bases, the J end lost 5 bases, and 15 bases lay between the germline ends. This CDR3 region has 15 residues. Germline CDR1 is MNHNS and CDR2 is SASEGT. The DNA of the CDR3 is TGTGCCAGCAGTGAATTCCGGGGCTCGGTGGAGACCCAGTACTTC. Amino acids: CASSEFRGSVETQYF.

This clonotype has only a few counts. The chain joins TRBV7-9 to TRBJ1-1; D uncertain. V shed 6 bases and J shed 2 bases, with 13 bases lying between them. The CDR3 length is 14 residues. Per the germline V gene, CDR1 is SEHNR and CDR2 is FQNEAQ (reference sequence). The CDR3 nucleotides read TGTGCCAGCAGTCAGGAGTTAACAAACACTGAAGCTTTCTTT. Residues: CASSQELTNTEAFF.

CDR3 nucleotide sequence: TGTGCCAGCAGCGGTACTAGCGGGAGGAACACCGGGGAGCTGTTTTTT. This sequence encodes CASSGTSGRNTGELFF. V usage is TRBV7-9 and J usage is TRBJ2-2, with 11 nucleotides matching TRBD2. The germline V gene has CDR1 SEHNR and CDR2 FQNEAQ (reference sequence). The CDR3 loop spans 16 amino acids. V lost 5 bases and J lost 1; bases outside the gene matches: 3.

Ten or more counts support this clonotype. The CDR3: CASSQAIRAREKLFF. The CDR3 region has the DNA TGCGCCAGCAGCCAAGCGATCAGGGCCCGGGAAAAACTGTTTTTT. V and J are TRBV4-3 and TRBJ1-4; TRBD1 is a possible D gene (5 bases). Germline CDR1 is LGHNA and CDR2 is YSLEER. The CDR3 has 15 amino acids. V lost 1 base to trimming and J lost 8 bases, with 14 bases between them.

The table lists this clonotype with many counts. V is TRBV9 and J is TRBJ2-1, with TRBD2 matching 11 bases. Looked up from germline, CDR1 is SGDLS and CDR2 is YYNGEE. The CDR3 runs to 16 residues. The J segment lost 5 bases and the V segment lost 4 bases, leaving 8 bases of the junction unmatched. The CDR3 DNA sequence: TGTGCCAGCAGCATCCTAGCGGGAGGATACGACAATGAGCAGTTCTTC. Its protein is CASSILAGGYDNEQFF.

This clonotype has a count of ten or more. The chain carries TRBV12-3 or TRBV12-4 and TRBJ1-2; D remains unclear. V lost 3 bases and J 5 bases, leaving 10 bases between the germline ends. The length of the CDR3 is 13 residues. CDR3 coding DNA: TGTGCCAGCAGTTTCCGTAATACTTATGGCTACACCTTC. Translated, it gives CASSFRNTYGYTF.

This clonotype was seen repeatedly, ten times or more. The chain joins TRBV7-2 to TRBJ2-3; 7 nucleotides align to TRBD2. The CDR3 totals 15 residues. J lost 5 bases, V lost 3 bases, and 8 bases had no gene match. Germline V gene lookup returns CDR1 SGHTA and CDR2 FQGNSA. This CDR3 is CASSFSSGAGDTQYF. The CDR3 DNA sequence: TGTGCCAGCAGCTTCTCCAGCGGGGCTGGAGATACGCAGTATTTT.

Concerning this clonotype itself: A clone one base away is much larger, so this may be a read error. The genes are TRBV5-1 and TRBJ2-4; weak D call: TRBD2 (8 bases). This CDR3 has 16 amino acids. CDR1 is SGHRS and CDR2 is YFSETQ in the germline V gene. CDR3 DNA sequence: TGCGTCAGCAGCTTGGCCGGGGGGGCAGGGGGAGACATTCAGTACTTC. Amino acids: CVSSLAGGAGGDIQYF.

The sample holds many counts of this clonotype. The gene calls are TRBV20-1 and TRBJ2-5; TRBD2 matches 7 bases. Germline trimming cut 6 bases from V and 3 bases from J; bases unmatched to any gene: 7. The CDR3 loop spans 13 amino acids. Germline CDR1 is DFQATT and CDR2 is SNEGSKA (reference sequence). CDR3 residues: CSAGGSTEETQYF. In DNA form, the CDR3 reads TGCAGTGCGGGAGGGAGTACGGAAGAGACCCAGTACTTC.

This clonotype was seen ten or more times. CDR3 sequence reads: CASSLLGVPITEAFF. DNA of the CDR3: TGCGCCAGCAGCTTACTAGGGGTCCCGATCACTGAAGCTTTCTTT. The rearrangement uses TRBV5-1 and TRBJ1-1; maybe TRBD1 (5 bases). The CDR3 consists of 15 residues. Germline-derived CDR1 and CDR2 are SGHRS and YFSETQ. V was clipped by 2 bases and J by 4 bases, with 15 bases between them.

This clonotype was seen at least ten times. The rearrangement joins TRBV5-1 to TRBJ2-1, with 11 bases aligning to TRBD2. CDR1 and CDR2 from the germline V gene are SGHRS and YFSETQ. V dropped 0 bases and J dropped 6; count of bases not matched to a gene: 5. CDR3 length: 16 amino acids. This CDR3 is CASSLVSGRVSNEQFF. In DNA, the CDR3 is TGCGCCAGCAGCTTGGTTAGCGGGAGGGTCAGCAATGAGCAGTTCTTC.

The table lists this clonotype with many counts. The chain has TRBV10-3 and TRBJ1-1, with 7 bases identical to TRBD1. Per the germline V gene, CDR1 is ENHRY and CDR2 is SYGVKD. V shed 4 bases and J 4 bases; nucleotides not matched to a gene: 3. The CDR3 has 13 amino acids. The CDR3 sequence is CAISGQGFTEAFF. DNA for the CDR3: TGTGCCATCAGTGGACAGGGATTCACTGAAGCTTTCTTT.

In its sample, this clonotype was seen many times. The chain combines TRBV5-1 with TRBJ1-1; possible D gene TRBD1, 6 bases. Germline assignment: CDR1 SGHRS and CDR2 YFSETQ. This CDR3 spans 15 amino acids. V shed 0 bases and J shed 1 base, with 10 bases lying between them. The CDR3 bases are TGCGCCAGCAGCTTGGAGGGACAAAAGAACACTGAAGCTTTCTTT. Protein sequence: CASSLEGQKNTEAFF.

Comment on this clonotype: The junction and the germline gene differ at one end; a read error may be behind it. The chain uses TRBV9 and TRBJ2-1, with 7 bases lining up with TRBD1. This CDR3 is built from 12 residues. Germline V gene data show CDR1 as SGDLS and CDR2 as YYNGEE. CDR3 nucleotides: TGTGCCAGCAGCGTAGCGGAGGACAGGCTGCTCTTC. Protein: CASSVAEDRLLF.

CDR3 region: CASSLRGGGLEAFF. The CDR3 DNA reads as TGTGCCAGCAGTTTACGTGGGGGAGGGTTAGAAGCTTTCTTT. This chain joins TRBV27 and TRBJ1-1; a possible D gene is TRBD1 (5 bases). The V gene's germline CDR1 is MNHEY and CDR2 SMNVEV (reference sequence). The CDR3 sequence is 14 residues long. V dropped 2 bases and J dropped 8 bases, with 15 bases sitting between them.

This clonotype was observed at least ten times. The chain uses TRBV7-9 and TRBJ2-3; D is perhaps TRBD1 (7 bases). Germline lookup yields CDR1 SEHNR and CDR2 FQNEAQ (reference sequence). V was pared by 5 bases and J by 4 bases, with 19 bases between. CDR3 length: 16 residues. CDR3 amino acids: CASSAYRGGDADTQYF. CDR3 DNA: TGTGCCAGCAGCGCCTACAGGGGAGGCGACGCAGATACGCAGTATTTT.

This chain joins TRBV7-2 and TRBJ2-1, with a possible D match to TRBD2 (5 bases). V lost 5 bases and J 10 bases, leaving 12 bases between the germline ends. In germline, CDR1 is SGHTA, CDR2 FQGNSA. The CDR3 spans 12 residues. The CDR3 reads CASSALSSEQFF. CDR3 nucleotide sequence: TGTGCCAGCAGCGCCCTATCTAGCGAGCAGTTCTTC. Full variable domain (missing parts from reference TRBV7-2 and TRBJ2-1): GAGVSQSPSNKVTEKGKDVELRCDPISGHTALYWYRQSLGQGLEFLIYFQGNSAPDKSGLPSDRFSAERTGGSVSTLTIQRTQQEDSAVYLCASSALSSEQFFGPGTRLTVL.

This clonotype was seen repeatedly, ten times or more. The chain couples TRBV10-2 to TRBJ2-2; 9 nucleotides align to TRBD2. The CDR3 runs 14 residues. The V gene end was trimmed by 7 bases and the J gene end by 3 bases; junction bases not matched to a gene: 3. The germline V gene has CDR1 WSHSY and CDR2 SAAADI. CDR3 amino acids: CASKLAGYTGELFF. DNA of the CDR3: TGCGCCAGCAAGCTAGCGGGGTACACCGGGGAGCTGTTTTTT.

This clonotype was counted at least ten times. The chain is built from TRBV20-1 and TRBJ2-3; no firm D call. Germline assignment: CDR1 DFQATT and CDR2 SNEGSKA (reference sequence). V lost 2 bases to trimming and J lost 2 bases, with 11 bases between them. The CDR3 loop spans 14 amino acids. The CDR3 loop is CSARHEILTDTQYF. CDR3 DNA: TGCAGTGCTAGACACGAAATTCTCACAGATACGCAGTATTTT.

This clonotype has at least ten counts. The chain recombines TRBV13 with TRBJ2-5; 7 bases match TRBD2. The CDR3 runs 13 residues. V was clipped by 1 base and J by 5 bases; unmatched bases: 1. The germline V gene has CDR1 PRHDT and CDR2 FYEKMQ (reference sequence). CDR3 sequence: CASSLERGETQYF. DNA of the CDR3: TGTGCCAGCAGCTTAGAGCGGGGTGAGACCCAGTACTTC.

This rearrangement joins TRBV6-2 or TRBV6-3 to TRBJ1-2, with D perhaps TRBD1 (5 bases). The germline gives CDR1 MNHEY, CDR2 SVGEGT. CDR3 length: 13 residues. Trimming removed 7 bases from V and 9 bases from J, with 18 bases in between. The CDR3 DNA sequence: TGTGCCAGCACTCGAGGAGGGGACCCCCGCTACACCTTC. Translating it yields CASTRGGDPRYTF.

This clonotype was seen repeatedly, ten times or more. The CDR3 region has the DNA TGCAGTGCCGAGAGAAGCACCGGGACACCTTCCTACGAGCAGTACTTC. This translates into CSAERSTGTPSYEQYF. The gene calls are TRBV20-1 and TRBJ2-7; D might be TRBD1 (6 bases). There are 16 residues in the CDR3. The V gene lost 6 bases and the J gene lost 1 base, with 22 bases spanning the gap. CDR1 and CDR2 from the germline V gene are DFQATT and SNEGSKA (reference sequence).

With regard to this clonotype: This clone may be a read error of a much larger clone one base away. The rearrangement uses TRBV7-8 and TRBJ2-7; D possibly uses TRBD1 or TRBD2 (5 bases each). CDR1 is SGHVS, CDR2 FQNEAQ, per germline. The CDR3 is 13 amino acids. Trimming removed 1 base from V and 9 bases from J, with 13 bases in between. CDR3 in DNA: TGTGCCAGCAGCTTAGAAGCGAGGGACGGGCAGTACTTC. It codes for CASSLEARDGQYF.

This clonotype appeared many times. The chain has TRBV12-3 or TRBV12-4 and TRBJ1-5; D might be TRBD1 (5 bases). Trimming cost V 4 bases and J 0 bases, with 10 bases left between them. CDR3 length: 15 amino acids. In DNA form, the CDR3 reads TGTGCCAGCAGTTGGGGGACTGATAGCAATCAGCCCCAGCATTTT. Residues: CASSWGTDSNQPQHF.

This clonotype was counted only a few times. The genes are TRBV20-1 and TRBJ2-1, with D tentatively TRBD1 or TRBD2 (5 bases each). V lost 6 bases to trimming and J lost 3 bases, with 15 bases between them. This CDR3 contains 14 residues. Germline-derived CDR1 and CDR2 are DFQATT and SNEGSKA (reference sequence). The chain's CDR3 is CSAQGPKSYNEQFF. CDR3 nucleotide sequence: TGCAGTGCCCAGGGACCTAAGAGCTACAATGAGCAGTTCTTC.

The table lists this clonotype with many counts. The V gene is TRBV4-3, the J gene TRBJ2-6; D gene unclear. The germline V gene has CDR1 LGHNA and CDR2 YSLEER. This CDR3 has 14 residues. Deletions cut 0 bases from V and 1 base from J, with 1 base between. CDR3 sequence: CASSQDSGANVLTF. CDR3 in DNA: TGCGCCAGCAGCCAAGATTCTGGGGCCAACGTCCTGACTTTC.

V is TRBV7-9 and J is TRBJ1-4; D gene uncertain. The CDR3 contains 16 residues. The germline V gene encodes CDR1 SEHNR and CDR2 FQNEAQ (reference sequence). V was shortened by 0 bases and J by 2 bases, with 10 bases between the two germline ends. The CDR3 spells CASSLAHADTNEKLFF. CDR3 nucleotide sequence: TGTGCCAGCAGCTTAGCACATGCGGATACTAATGAAAAACTGTTTTTT.